The 21 T cell receptor beta chains given below trace back to one sample, sequenced in a study of blood T cell dynamics during melanoma immunotherapy. The method was immunoSEQ multiplex PCR; TCRdb's version includes in-frame clones alone and lacks a portion of them. The table includes some 5,700 clones, about 80% detected once. Stated time point: week 3, after first cycle of checkpoint inhibitor. The material was blood, obtained from a patient treated with checkpoint blockade. These receptors all stem from a human donor with melanoma.

V is TRBV6-5 and J is TRBJ1-2; D possibly corresponds to TRBD1 (6 bases). Trimming removed 5 bases at V and 8 bases at J, with 15 bases between. Germline assignment: CDR1 MNHEY and CDR2 SVGAGI. The length of the CDR3 is 13 residues. CDR3 amino acids: CASSKPGARGYTF. The CDR3 DNA reads as TGTGCCAGCAGTAAACCAGGGGCACGGGGCTACACCTTC.

This sequence joins TRBV12-5 and TRBJ2-7; 7 bases map to TRBD1. With 5 bases clipped from V and 2 bases from J, the junction kept 6 bases outside the gene matches. This CDR3 spans 14 amino acids. The germline V gene has CDR1 LGHNT and CDR2 FRNRAP. The CDR3 reads CASGENRGTYEQYF. For the CDR3, the DNA is TGTGCTAGTGGTGAGAACAGGGGAACCTACGAGCAGTACTTC.

By proportion, this clone is hyperexpanded. This chain joins TRBV19 and TRBJ1-2; a possible D gene is TRBD1 (6 bases). The V end lost 3 bases, the J end lost 8 bases, and 16 bases lay between the germline ends. The germline V gene has CDR1 LNHDA and CDR2 SQIVND (reference sequence). The CDR3 extends over 14 amino acids. The CDR3 is CASSIDKQGGGYTF. In nucleotides, the CDR3 is TGTGCCAGTAGTATCGATAAACAGGGCGGAGGCTACACCTTC.

The chain uses TRBV6-1 and TRBJ1-3; D unresolved. CDR1 and CDR2 (germline): MNHNS, SASEGT. The CDR3 spans 14 residues. V lost 3 bases and J 3 bases, leaving 9 bases between the germline ends. In DNA form, the CDR3 reads TGTGCCAGCAGTGAGGAAGGGTATGGAAACACCATATATTTT. Its translation is CASSEEGYGNTIYF.

This clone was seen only a few times. V gene TRBV6-5 combines with J gene TRBJ1-1, with D tentatively TRBD1 (5 bases). This CDR3 region has 13 residues. The germline CDR1 and CDR2 sequences are MNHEY and SVGAGI. Trimming left V 5 bases short and J 1 base short, with 8 bases between. The CDR3: CASSHGQNTEAFF. CDR3 in DNA: TGTGCCAGCAGTCACGGACAGAACACTGAAGCTTTCTTT.

The chain employs TRBV10-3 and TRBJ2-7, with a tentative D call TRBD2 (6 bases). Trimming removed 10 bases from V and 0 bases from J, with 13 bases in between. Germline CDR1 and CDR2: ENHRY and SYGVKD. The CDR3 has 13 residues. The CDR3 sequence: CASGTASSYEQYF. CDR3 bases: TGTGCCAGCGGGACTGCGAGCTCCTACGAGCAGTACTTC.

A single count supports this clone. This chain connects TRBV28 to TRBJ2-7, with D tentatively TRBD1 (6 bases). Deletions cut 6 bases from V and 7 bases from J, with 16 bases between. This CDR3 contains 13 residues. The V gene's germline CDR1 is MDHEN and CDR2 SYDVKM. The CDR3 DNA reads as TGTGCCAGCAGGGGGCAGGGGATTGGGGAGCAGTACTTC. Translating gives CASRGQGIGEQYF.

The rearrangement links TRBV2 to TRBJ1-3; possible D gene TRBD1, 5 bases. Germline CDR1 and CDR2: SNHLY and FYNNEI. The CDR3 extends over 16 amino acids. Trimming took off 6 bases at V and 0 bases at J, with 15 bases between the two ends. The CDR3 DNA reads TGTGCCAGCAGCGGAGACAGTAAGGTCTCTGGAAACACCATATATTTT. Residues: CASSGDSKVSGNTIYF.

The chain links TRBV12-1 to TRBJ1-1; TRBD1 is the table's D call and was not checked against the DNA. TRBV12-1 is termed a pseudogene. CDR3 length equals 13 residues. CDR3: CASETVQNTEAFF. DNA for the CDR3: TGTGCCAGCGAAACAGTACAGAACACTGAAGCTTTCTTT.

CDR3 residues: CAIGLAGGNSYEQYF. In DNA, the CDR3 is TGTGCCATAGGACTAGCGGGAGGGAACTCCTACGAGCAGTACTTC. The gene calls are TRBV10-3 and TRBJ2-7; TRBD2 aligns across 15 bases. Losses at the gene ends were 9 bases for V and 0 bases for J; bases not matched to a gene: 3. Germline V gene sequence: CDR1 ENHRY, CDR2 SYGVKD. The CDR3 runs 15 residues.

The chain couples TRBV7-8 to TRBJ2-7; D possibly corresponds to TRBD1 (6 bases). The germline V gene has CDR1 SGHVS and CDR2 FQNEAQ. The CDR3 contains 14 residues. V lost 5 bases and J 5 bases, leaving 16 bases between the germline ends. CDR3 nucleotide sequence: TGTGCCAGCAGCCCTCAGACAGGCCTGGACGAGCAGTACTTC. This sequence encodes CASSPQTGLDEQYF.

This chain uses TRBV7-8 with TRBJ1-1; D may be TRBD1 (5 bases). The CDR3 runs 17 residues. Trimming pared 5 bases from V and 4 bases from J, leaving 23 bases between. Germline-derived CDR1 and CDR2 are SGHVS and FQNEAQ. The CDR3 coding sequence is TGTGCCAGCAGCGGACGGGGAGCAGGGCTTGGGAGCACTGAAGCTTTCTTT. It yields the protein CASSGRGAGLGSTEAFF. Based on the CDR3 plus reference TRBV7-8 and TRBJ1-1, the full variable domain is GAGVSQSPRYKVAKRGQDVALRCDPISGHVSLFWYQQALGQGPEFLTYFQNEAQLDKSGLPSDRFFAERPEGSVSTLKIQRTQQEDSAVYLCASSGRGAGLGSTEAFFGQGTRLTVV.

This rearrangement joins TRBV7-3 to TRBJ2-7, with D possibly matching TRBD1 (7 bases). There are 14 residues in the CDR3. Germline assignment: CDR1 SGHTA and CDR2 FQGTGA. Between the trimmed V and J ends, which lost 3 bases and 2 bases, there was a span of 11 bases. CDR3 in amino acids: CASSLGRGAYEQYF. DNA for the CDR3: TGTGCCAGCAGCTTGGGCAGGGGGGCCTACGAGCAGTACTTC.

The genes are TRBV19 and TRBJ1-4; D call uncertain. Germline V gene sequence: CDR1 LNHDA, CDR2 SQIVND (reference sequence). V was shortened by 4 bases and J by 8 bases, with 11 bases between the two germline ends. The CDR3 totals 13 residues. CDR3 sequence reads: CASSRGAEEKLFF. In DNA form, the CDR3 reads TGTGCCAGTAGTAGGGGTGCGGAGGAAAAACTGTTTTTT.

This sequence joins TRBV6-1 and TRBJ1-3; D call uncertain. The CDR3 has 12 residues. The germline V gene encodes CDR1 MNHNS and CDR2 SASEGT. With 6 bases removed from V and 4 bases from J, the gap between germline ends came to 7 bases. The CDR3 region is CASSLQGNTIYF. CDR3 DNA sequence: TGTGCCAGCAGCCTACAGGGAAACACCATATATTTT.

The chain couples TRBV9 to TRBJ1-2; possibly TRBD1 for D (6 bases). With 3 bases removed from V and 2 bases from J, the gap between germline ends came to 11 bases. The germline V gene has CDR1 SGDLS and CDR2 YYNGEE. This CDR3 comprises 14 residues. The CDR3 here is CASSGQGQNYGYTF. DNA for the CDR3: TGTGCCAGCAGCGGGCAAGGACAGAACTATGGCTACACCTTC.

CDR3 protein: CASSQGSHNEKLFF. Written as DNA, the CDR3 is TGCGCCAGCAGCCAAGGGAGCCACAATGAAAAACTGTTTTTT. This chain connects TRBV4-3 to TRBJ1-4; D is uncertain. CDR1 and CDR2 (germline): LGHNA, YSLEER. V was trimmed by 1 base and J by 5 bases, leaving 8 bases between them. The CDR3 runs to 14 residues.

The chain couples TRBV2 to TRBJ2-7; D is undetermined. The CDR3 is 15 amino acids. Germline loops: CDR1 SNHLY, CDR2 FYNNEI. V was cut by 3 bases and J by 1 base, with 13 bases left in between. The CDR3 DNA reads TGTGCCAGCAGTGATGTCGGTGGAATATCCTACGAGCAGTACTTC. It codes for CASSDVGGISYEQYF.

The J gene is TRBJ1-1, the V gene TRBV7-9; 7 nucleotides line up with TRBD1. The CDR3 runs to 16 residues. Looked up from germline, CDR1 is SEHNR and CDR2 is FQNEAQ (reference sequence). Losses at the gene ends were 2 bases for V and 2 bases for J; bases not matched to a gene: 8. CDR3 amino acids: CASSLPGQKQNTEAFF. The CDR3 nucleotides are TGTGCCAGCAGCTTACCGGGACAGAAACAAAACACTGAAGCTTTCTTT.

The chain couples TRBV6-5 to TRBJ2-7, with D possibly TRBD1 on 6 matching bases. V dropped 8 bases and J dropped 6 bases, with 17 bases sitting between them. The CDR3 loop spans 13 amino acids. Germline V lookup: CDR1 MNHEY, CDR2 SVGAGI. The DNA of the CDR3 is TGTGCCAGCGCCCGGGACACGTATGGCGAGCAGTACTTC. This translates into CASARDTYGEQYF.

The chain combines TRBV27 with TRBJ1-1; maybe TRBD1 (5 bases). The CDR3 is 13 residues long. V lost 6 bases to trimming and J lost 4 bases, with 12 bases between them. Germline lookup yields CDR1 MNHEY and CDR2 SMNVEV (reference sequence). CDR3 region: CASRIQEATEAFF. The CDR3 region has the DNA TGTGCCAGCAGAATACAGGAGGCCACTGAAGCTTTCTTT.